One and the same sample provided the 27 T cell receptor beta chains below, sequenced in a study of cytomegalovirus exposure and HLA in healthy donors (dated 2017 in TCRdb). The receptor library was made with the immunoSEQ multiplex PCR assay. For the multiplex PCR, a mixture combining 60 forward primers for TCR Vbeta segments and 13 reverse primers for TCR Jbeta segments was used. TCRdb took over this immuneACCESS table, retaining in-frame rearrangements with V and J assigned. Such tables are incomplete; in checked studies, under half of the missing clones stem from an unresolved V gene, and the remainder is unexplained. The sample table holds 110,000 or so clones, of which around 77% were seen once. Jointly, the top ten make up around 5.8% of the sample. Sequenced input: PBMCs. The receptors were gathered from a woman under 40 in good health and CMV-seropositive.

The chain joins TRBV5-1 to TRBJ2-1; D ambiguous. This CDR3 is 13 amino acids long. The V end lost 0 bases, the J end lost 4 bases, and 5 bases lay between the germline ends. Germline CDR1 SGHRS, CDR2 YFSETQ. CDR3 protein: CASSLGQYNEQFF. The CDR3 nucleotides read TGCGCCAGCAGCTTGGGGCAATACAATGAGCAGTTCTTC.

V is TRBV6-5 and J is TRBJ1-2; TRBD1 is a possible D gene (5 bases). The V end lost 0 bases, the J end lost 6 bases, and 11 bases lay between the germline ends. This CDR3 spans 14 amino acids. CDR1 is MNHEY and CDR2 is SVGAGI in the germline V gene. DNA for the CDR3: TGTGCCAGCAGTTACTCCGGGACTCTGAATGGCTACACCTTC. This translates into CASSYSGTLNGYTF.

This chain links TRBV4-1 with TRBJ1-1; perhaps TRBD1 as D (5 bases). The CDR3 has 14 amino acids. The germline V gene encodes CDR1 MGHRA and CDR2 YSYEKL. Trimming pared 3 bases from V and 0 bases from J, leaving 8 bases between. Here the CDR3 DNA reads TGCGCCAGCAGCCAGCCAGGGATGAACACTGAAGCTTTCTTT. It codes for CASSQPGMNTEAFF.

This chain connects TRBV18 to TRBJ1-2; D is ambiguous. Trimming took 2 bases from V and 9 from J, leaving 16 bases between them. CDR3 length: 14 amino acids. Germline CDR1 reads KGHSH; CDR2 reads LQKENI. Written as DNA, the CDR3 is TGTGCCAGCTCACCAATGGGCGACCCAGCAAGCTACACCTTC. It encodes CASSPMGDPASYTF.

The rearrangement joins TRBV6-4 to TRBJ1-5, with TRBD1 as a possible D gene (6 bases). This CDR3 spans 14 amino acids. The germline gives CDR1 MRHNA, CDR2 SNTAGT. Trimming left V 3 bases short and J 5 bases short, with 11 bases between. In DNA form, the CDR3 reads TGTGCCAGCAGTGAAAGGGGGGGGGATCAGCCCCAGCATTTT. It is translated as CASSERGGDQPQHF.

The genes are TRBV5-1 and TRBJ1-1; 8 bases fit TRBD1. The V and J ends lost 4 bases and 4 bases, in that order; junction bases with no gene match: 6. This CDR3 comprises 14 residues. The germline V gene has CDR1 SGHRS and CDR2 YFSETQ. CDR3 protein: CASSPQGAVTEAFF. In nucleotides, the CDR3 is TGCGCCAGCAGCCCGCAGGGGGCTGTCACTGAAGCTTTCTTT.

This chain uses TRBV9 with TRBJ1-4; no clear D gene. Trimming left V 0 bases short and J 5 bases short, with 11 bases between. CDR3 length equals 15 residues. CDR1 is SGDLS and CDR2 is YYNGEE in the germline V gene. CDR3 in DNA: TGTGCCAGCAGCGTAGAGAGCAGGCCCAATGAAAAACTGTTTTTT. Protein sequence: CASSVESRPNEKLFF.

The genes are TRBV5-1 and TRBJ1-1; D call uncertain. V was pared by 0 bases and J by 5 bases, with 11 bases between. Germline V gene lookup returns CDR1 SGHRS and CDR2 YFSETQ. The CDR3 contains 14 residues. CDR3: CASSLEVPRTEAFF. The DNA for the CDR3 is TGCGCCAGCAGCTTGGAAGTTCCCCGGACTGAAGCTTTCTTT.

V and J are TRBV6-5 and TRBJ1-6; D call uncertain. The germline V gene has CDR1 MNHEY and CDR2 SVGAGI. V was clipped by 3 bases and J by 10 bases, with 13 bases between them. The CDR3 runs 14 residues. CDR3 coding DNA: TGTGCCAGCAGTTATGAGGAGCTAGGATCACCCCTCCACTTT. Translated: CASSYEELGSPLHF.

The J gene is TRBJ2-7, the V gene TRBV7-8; perhaps TRBD2 as D (6 bases). Germline V gene data show CDR1 as SGHVS and CDR2 as FQNEAQ. Between the trimmed V and J ends, which lost 5 bases and 7 bases, there was a span of 18 bases. The CDR3 is made up of 14 amino acids. The CDR3 spells CASSGGGPFGEQYF. For the CDR3, the DNA is TGTGCCAGCAGCGGGGGAGGCCCATTCGGAGAGCAGTACTTC.

The CDR3 DNA reads TGTGCCAGCAGCGATCTAAGCTCTGGAAACACCATATATTTT. Translating it yields CASSDLSSGNTIYF. The gene calls are TRBV9 and TRBJ1-3; D is undetermined. The V gene's germline CDR1 is SGDLS and CDR2 YYNGEE. This CDR3 contains 14 residues. With 3 bases removed from V and 0 bases from J, the gap between germline ends came to 7 bases.

This clone came up once. The chain is built from TRBV4-2 and TRBJ2-7, with TRBD2 matching over 10 bases. In germline, CDR1 is LGHNA, CDR2 YNFKEQ. With 2 bases clipped from V and 0 bases from J, the junction kept 7 bases outside the gene matches. The CDR3 sequence is 17 residues long. The CDR3 DNA is TGTGCCAGCAGCCAAACATCTAGCGGGAGTAGCTCCTACGAGCAGTACTTC. This codes for CASSQTSSGSSSYEQYF.

The rearrangement joins TRBV2 to TRBJ1-5; 7 bases agree with TRBD1. Trimming cost V 6 bases and J 6 bases; bases outside gene matches: 8. CDR1 SNHLY and CDR2 FYNNEI come from the germline V gene. The CDR3 runs 14 residues. The CDR3 loop reads CASSVQGLAQPQHF. The CDR3 DNA reads TGTGCCAGCAGCGTACAGGGGTTGGCTCAGCCCCAGCATTTT.

This clone occurred a few times. The V call is TRBV4-1, the J call TRBJ1-1; 7 bases line up with TRBD1. Germline CDR1 MGHRA, CDR2 YSYEKL. The CDR3 has 17 amino acids. V shed 1 base, J shed 10 bases, and the junction held 18 bases outside the gene matches. CDR3 in amino acids: CASSQGAPTGMGLVAFF. In DNA, the CDR3 is TGCGCCAGCAGCCAAGGTGCTCCGACAGGGATGGGGTTAGTAGCTTTCTTT.

V and J are TRBV29-1 and TRBJ2-3, with 7 nucleotides matching TRBD2. Unmatched junction bases numbered 9, after V lost 7 bases and J lost 5 bases. The germline CDR1 and CDR2 sequences are SQVTM and ANQGSEA. The CDR3 sequence is 13 residues long. This CDR3 is CSGRSGEGDTQYF. The CDR3, as DNA: TGCAGCGGGAGGAGTGGGGAGGGAGATACGCAGTATTTT.

This clone came up a few times. V gene TRBV7-3 combines with J gene TRBJ2-2, with 16 bases identical to TRBD2. CDR1 and CDR2 (germline): SGHTA, FQGTGA. Germline trimming cut 5 bases from V and 5 bases from J; bases unmatched to any gene: 5. This CDR3 is built from 17 residues. The CDR3, as DNA: TGTGCCAGCAGCCCGGGACTAGCGGGAGGGGTAACCGGGGAGCTGTTTTTT. The encoded protein is CASSPGLAGGVTGELFF.

The chain uses TRBV10-3 and TRBJ1-1; 10 bases line up with TRBD1. Trimming cost V 6 bases and J 2 bases; bases outside gene matches: 12. The CDR3 runs 17 residues. Germline CDR1 is ENHRY and CDR2 is SYGVKD. The CDR3 DNA reads TGTGCCATCAGGGATCGGGTCGGGACAGGGGACAACACTGAAGCTTTCTTT. Protein product: CAIRDRVGTGDNTEAFF.

CDR3 DNA sequence: TGCAGCGTTGAATTAGTCTATTCGGACAGAGGCTGGGAAAAACTGTTTTTT. It is translated as CSVELVYSDRGWEKLFF. This chain links TRBV29-1 with TRBJ1-4; possibly TRBD1 for D (6 bases). The germline V gene has CDR1 SQVTM and CDR2 ANQGSEA. V was cut by 2 bases and J by 8 bases, with 24 bases left in between. The length of the CDR3 is 17 residues. The full variable domain, in which reference TRBV29-1 and TRBJ1-4 provide the parts outside the CDR3, is SAVISQKPSRDICQRGTSLTIQCQVDSQVTMMFWYRQQPGQSLTLIATANQGSEATYESGFVIDKFPISRPNLTFSTLTVSNMSPEDSSIYLCSVELVYSDRGWEKLFFGSGTQLSVL.

The gene calls are TRBV11-2 and TRBJ1-2; D unresolved. The CDR3 has 13 amino acids. V lost 3 bases to trimming and J lost 4 bases, with 9 bases between them. Per the germline V gene, CDR1 is SGHAT and CDR2 is FQNNGV. Written as DNA, the CDR3 is TGTGCCAGCAGCTTTGGCATCAGCTATGGCTACACCTTC. Its translation: CASSFGISYGYTF.

The chain links TRBV5-5 to TRBJ1-1, with D maybe TRBD1 (5 bases). Trimming stripped 5 bases from V and 4 bases from J, with 15 bases between. CDR3 length equals 14 residues. Per germline, CDR1 SGHKS and CDR2 YYEKEE (reference sequence). DNA of the CDR3: TGTGCCAGCAGTTTATCAGGGTTTGCCACTGAAGCTTTCTTT. The encoded protein is CASSLSGFATEAFF.

The chain employs TRBV4-1 and TRBJ2-7; D is possibly TRBD2 (5 bases). This CDR3 comprises 14 residues. V lost 5 bases to trimming and J lost 9 bases, with 20 bases between them. Germline V gene sequence: CDR1 MGHRA, CDR2 YSYEKL. In nucleotides, the CDR3 is TGCGCCAGCAGCGCCGCCGGGAATCTCCCTTTGCAGTACTTC. Its translation: CASSAAGNLPLQYF.

The chain has TRBV4-2 and TRBJ2-1, with D possibly matching TRBD1 (6 bases). V lost 0 bases and J lost 4, with 10 bases in between. The CDR3 runs 15 residues. Germline CDR1 is LGHNA and CDR2 is YNFKEQ. This CDR3 is CASSQDGQNYNEQFF. The CDR3 nucleotides are TGTGCCAGCAGCCAAGACGGACAGAATTACAATGAGCAGTTCTTC.

The chain couples TRBV4-1 to TRBJ1-2; D call uncertain. Germline-derived CDR1 and CDR2 are MGHRA and YSYEKL. V was pared by 7 bases and J by 4 bases, with 16 bases between. The CDR3 has 14 amino acids. As DNA, the CDR3 is TGCGCCAGCAAGTTCCCGGGGATGGCCTATGGCTACACCTTC. Translation: CASKFPGMAYGYTF.

The J gene is TRBJ2-7, the V gene TRBV29-1, with 13 bases that match TRBD2. V lost 4 bases, J lost 3 bases, and 9 bases stayed unmatched. The CDR3 totals 16 residues. Germline CDR1 reads SQVTM; CDR2 reads ANQGSEA. The CDR3 reads CSVVGLAGVGFYEQYF. DNA of the CDR3: TGCAGCGTTGTAGGACTAGCGGGAGTAGGATTCTACGAGCAGTACTTC.

The CDR3: CASSDINYQGNTEAFF. The CDR3 DNA reads TGTGCCAGCAGTGATATTAATTATCAGGGGAACACTGAAGCTTTCTTT. The chain joins TRBV27 to TRBJ1-1; D is possibly TRBD1 (5 bases). The V gene lost 5 bases and the J gene lost 1 base, with 17 bases spanning the gap. Per germline, CDR1 MNHEY and CDR2 SMNVEV (reference sequence). This CDR3 is 16 amino acids long.

This clone was picked up one time. The V call is TRBV7-2, the J call TRBJ2-1; 7 nucleotides line up with TRBD2. From germline, CDR1 is SGHTA and CDR2 FQGNSA. The CDR3 has 16 amino acids. J gave up 3 bases and V 0 bases, and 5 bases lay outside the gene matches. The CDR3 DNA follows: TGTGCCAGCAGCTTAGCCCTTTTAGCGGGCTACAATGAGCAGTTCTTC. Residues: CASSLALLAGYNEQFF.

CDR3 residues: CASSAPPRYEQYF. The CDR3 DNA reads TGTGCCAGCAGTGCCCCGCCGAGGTACGAGCAGTACTTC. The chain links TRBV6-1 to TRBJ2-7, with D unresolved. The germline V gene has CDR1 MNHNS and CDR2 SASEGT. V was shortened by 4 bases and J by 4 bases, with 11 bases between the two germline ends. CDR3 length equals 13 residues.